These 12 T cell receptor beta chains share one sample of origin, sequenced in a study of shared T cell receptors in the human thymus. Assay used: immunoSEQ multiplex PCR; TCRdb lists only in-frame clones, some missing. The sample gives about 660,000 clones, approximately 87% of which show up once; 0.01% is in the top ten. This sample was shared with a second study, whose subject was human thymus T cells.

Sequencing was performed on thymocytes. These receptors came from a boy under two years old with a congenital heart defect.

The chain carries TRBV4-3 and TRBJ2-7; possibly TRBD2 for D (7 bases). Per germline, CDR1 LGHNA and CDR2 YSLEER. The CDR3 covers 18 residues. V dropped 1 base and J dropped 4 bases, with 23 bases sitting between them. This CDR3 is CASSQAVPLAEGVYEQYF. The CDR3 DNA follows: TGCGCCAGCAGCCAAGCTGTGCCCCTAGCGGAGGGGGTGTACGAGCAGTACTTC.

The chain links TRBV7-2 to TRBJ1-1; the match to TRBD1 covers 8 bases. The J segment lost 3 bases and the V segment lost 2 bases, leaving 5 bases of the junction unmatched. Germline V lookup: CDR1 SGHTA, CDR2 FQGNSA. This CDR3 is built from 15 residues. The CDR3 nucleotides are TGTGCCAGCAGCTTAATTGAGGACAGGGACACTGAAGCTTTCTTT. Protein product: CASSLIEDRDTEAFF. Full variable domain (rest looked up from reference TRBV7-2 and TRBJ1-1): GAGVSQSPSNKVTEKGKDVELRCDPISGHTALYWYRQSLGQGLEFLIYFQGNSAPDKSGLPSDRFSAERTGGSVSTLTIQRTQQEDSAVYLCASSLIEDRDTEAFFGQGTRLTVV.

CDR3 residues: CASSLTPPGTDTQYF. CDR3 in DNA: TGTGCCAGCAGTCTCACCCCGCCAGGCACAGATACGCAGTATTTT. This chain joins TRBV27 and TRBJ2-3; D remains ambiguous. Germline CDR1 MNHEY, CDR2 SMNVEV (reference sequence). The CDR3 extends over 15 amino acids. Trimming pared 5 bases from V and 1 base from J, leaving 13 bases between.

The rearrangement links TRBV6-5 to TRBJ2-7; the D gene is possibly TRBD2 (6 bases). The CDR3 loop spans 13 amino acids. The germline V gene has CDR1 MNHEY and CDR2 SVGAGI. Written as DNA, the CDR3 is TGTGCGGCGCGGGACCCACCCTCCTACGAGCAGTACTTC. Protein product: CAARDPPSYEQYF.

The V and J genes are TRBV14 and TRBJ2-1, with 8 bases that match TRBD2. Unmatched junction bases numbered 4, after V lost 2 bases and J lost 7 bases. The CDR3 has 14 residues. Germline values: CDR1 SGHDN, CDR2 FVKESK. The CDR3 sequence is CASSQLTGGNEQFF. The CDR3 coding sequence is TGTGCCAGCAGCCAATTGACGGGAGGGAATGAGCAGTTCTTC.

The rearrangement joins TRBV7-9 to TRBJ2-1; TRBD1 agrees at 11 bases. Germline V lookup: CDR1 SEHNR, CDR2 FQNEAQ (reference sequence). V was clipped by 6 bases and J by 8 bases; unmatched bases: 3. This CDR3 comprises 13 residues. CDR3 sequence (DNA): TGTGCCAGCAGGGGACAGGGGGAGGATGAGCAGTTCTTC. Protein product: CASRGQGEDEQFF.

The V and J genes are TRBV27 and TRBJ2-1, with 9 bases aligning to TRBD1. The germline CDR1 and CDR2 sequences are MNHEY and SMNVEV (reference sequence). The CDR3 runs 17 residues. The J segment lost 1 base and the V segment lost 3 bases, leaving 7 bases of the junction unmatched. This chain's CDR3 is CASSFFGQGYSYNEQFF. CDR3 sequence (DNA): TGTGCCAGCAGTTTTTTTGGACAGGGGTATTCCTACAATGAGCAGTTCTTC.

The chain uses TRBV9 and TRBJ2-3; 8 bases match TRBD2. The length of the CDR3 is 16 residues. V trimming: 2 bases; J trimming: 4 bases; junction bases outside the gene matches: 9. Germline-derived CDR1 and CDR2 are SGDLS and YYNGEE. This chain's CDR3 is CASSVPSGSTSDTQYF. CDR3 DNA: TGTGCCAGCAGCGTCCCTAGCGGGTCCACTTCAGATACGCAGTATTTT.

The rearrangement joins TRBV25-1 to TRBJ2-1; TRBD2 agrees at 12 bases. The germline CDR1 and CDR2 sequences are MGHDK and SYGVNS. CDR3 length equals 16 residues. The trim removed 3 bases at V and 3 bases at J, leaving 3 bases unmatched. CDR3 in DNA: TGTGCCAGCAGTGACCCACTAGCGGGGGGCTACAATGAGCAGTTCTTC. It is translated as CASSDPLAGGYNEQFF.

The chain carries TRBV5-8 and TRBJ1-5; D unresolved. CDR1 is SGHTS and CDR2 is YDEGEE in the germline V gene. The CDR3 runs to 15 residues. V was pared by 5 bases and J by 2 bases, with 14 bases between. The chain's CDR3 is CASSLGGVGNQPQHF. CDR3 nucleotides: TGTGCCAGCAGTCTTGGCGGGGTTGGCAATCAGCCCCAGCATTTT.

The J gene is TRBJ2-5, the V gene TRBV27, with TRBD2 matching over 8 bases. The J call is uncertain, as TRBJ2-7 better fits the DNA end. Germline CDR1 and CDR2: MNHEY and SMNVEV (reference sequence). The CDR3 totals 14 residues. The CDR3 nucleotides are TGTGCCAGCAGAGCACTAGCGGCCCCCTACGAGCAGTACTTC. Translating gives CASRALAAPYEQYF.

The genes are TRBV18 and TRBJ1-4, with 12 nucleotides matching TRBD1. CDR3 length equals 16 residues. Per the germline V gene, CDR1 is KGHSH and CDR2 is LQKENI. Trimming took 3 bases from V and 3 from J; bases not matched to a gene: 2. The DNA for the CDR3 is TGTGCCAGCTCACCGGGACAGGGGGCTCCTAATGAAAAACTGTTTTTT. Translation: CASSPGQGAPNEKLFF.